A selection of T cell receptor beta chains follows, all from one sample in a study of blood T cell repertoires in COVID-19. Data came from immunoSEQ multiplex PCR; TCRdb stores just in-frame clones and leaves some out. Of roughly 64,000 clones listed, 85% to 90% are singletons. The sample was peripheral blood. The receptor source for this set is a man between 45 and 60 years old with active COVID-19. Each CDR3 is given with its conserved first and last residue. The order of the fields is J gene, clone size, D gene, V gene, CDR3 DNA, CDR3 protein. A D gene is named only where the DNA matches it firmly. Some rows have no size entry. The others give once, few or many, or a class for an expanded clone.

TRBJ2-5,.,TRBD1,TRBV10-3,TGTGCCATCAGTGAGGGGACAGGAGCTGAGGAGACCCAGTACTTC,CAISEGTGAEETQYF
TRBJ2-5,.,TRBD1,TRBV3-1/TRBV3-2,TGTGCCAGCAGCCAGGACAGGGGGCAGGGAGAGACCCAGTACTTC,CASSQDRGQGETQYF
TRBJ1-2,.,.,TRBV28,TGTGCCAGCAGTAACGGGGTCTATGGCTACACCTTC,CASSNGVYGYTF
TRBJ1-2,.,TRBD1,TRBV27,TGTGCCAGCAGCCCTGGGACAGGGGGAAACTATGGCTACACCTTC,CASSPGTGGNYGYTF
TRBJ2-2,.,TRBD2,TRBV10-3,TGTGCCACCCTAGCGGGAGTAGACACCGGGGAGCTGTTTTTT,CATLAGVDTGELFF
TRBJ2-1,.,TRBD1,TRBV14,TGTGCCAGCAGCCCACACCTACAGGGGAATGAGCAGTTCTTC,CASSPHLQGNEQFF
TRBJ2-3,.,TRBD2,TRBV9,TGTGCCAGCAGCGTAAGCGGGGGGCCGGCAGATACGCAGTATTTT,CASSVSGGPADTQYF
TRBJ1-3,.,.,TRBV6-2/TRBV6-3,TGTGCCAGCAGTCAACCCTTGGCCGCCTCTGGAAACACCATATATTTT,CASSQPLAASGNTIYF
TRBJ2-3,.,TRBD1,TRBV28,TGTGCCAGCAGCTTGGGACAGGTTAGCACAGATACGCAGTATTTT,CASSLGQVSTDTQYF
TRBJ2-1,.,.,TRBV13,TGTGCCAGCAGCTTAGGCCGCAGGTACAATGAGCAGTTCTTC,CASSLGRRYNEQFF
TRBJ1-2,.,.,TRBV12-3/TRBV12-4,TGTGCCAGCAGTCCGAGGGGAGGTGGCTACACCTTC,CASSPRGGGYTF
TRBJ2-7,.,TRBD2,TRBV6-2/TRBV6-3,TGTGCCAGCAGTTACTCCCCGGGACTAGGGCAGTACTTC,CASSYSPGLGQYF
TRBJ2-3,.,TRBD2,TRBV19,TGTGCCAGTAGTAGTAGCGGGAGAGGCACAGATACGCAGTATTTT,CASSSSGRGTDTQYF
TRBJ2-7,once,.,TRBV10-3,TGTGCCATCAGTGAGGACCGGGCCTACGAGCAGTACTTC,CAISEDRAYEQYF
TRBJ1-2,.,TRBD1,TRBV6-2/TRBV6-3,TGTGCCAGCAGTTATGGGCAGGGGGCAATAAGTGGCTACACCTTC,CASSYGQGAISGYTF
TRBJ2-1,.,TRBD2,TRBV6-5,TGTGCCAGCACGGGGGGTAGTACTGAGCAGTTCTTC,CASTGGSTEQFF
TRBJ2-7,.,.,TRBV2,TGTGCCAGCAAACCCGACAGCTACGAGCAGTACTTC,CASKPDSYEQYF
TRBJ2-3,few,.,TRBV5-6,TGTGCCAGCAGCTCAGGGGAGACAGATACGCAGTATTTT,CASSSGETDTQYF
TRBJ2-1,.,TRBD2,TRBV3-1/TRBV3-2,TGTGCCAGCAGCCTTCACACTAGCGGGGGGGCGGGCAATGAGCAGTTCTTC,CASSLHTSGGAGNEQFF
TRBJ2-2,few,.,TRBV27,TGTGCCAGCAGTCTCGCGGGTACGAACACCGGGGAGCTGTTTTTT,CASSLAGTNTGELFF
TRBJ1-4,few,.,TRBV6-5,TGTGCCAGCAGTTACGGGCAGCATAATGAAAAACTGTTTTTT,CASSYGQHNEKLFF
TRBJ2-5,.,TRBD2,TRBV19,TGTGCCAGTAGTATCCTAGCGGGAGTGGGCGGGACCCAGTACTTC,CASSILAGVGGTQYF
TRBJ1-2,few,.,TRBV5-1,TGCGCCAGCAGCTTGGAGATCAGAGGGGGCTACACCTTC,CASSLEIRGGYTF
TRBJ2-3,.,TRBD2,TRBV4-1,TGCGCCAGCAGCCAACAGCCGCGGGGGGGGCGCGCAGATACGCAGTATTTT,CASSQQPRGGRADTQYF